This TCR beta chain was found in a study of Graves' ophthalmopathy and Graves' hyperthyroidism. On this clonotype: Its antigen remains unknown.

Certain patients, namely those with other autoimmune diseases, uncontrolled infections, pregnancy or lactation, were excluded. It was on clinical symptoms, serum thyroxine, TRAb, thyroid ultrasound and orbital computed tomography that diagnosis relied. Study results and caveats: The majority of expanded thyroid clonotypes above 0.001 frequency also occurred in blood.

Germline CDR1 MNHNY, CDR2 SVGAGI (reference sequence). Deletions cut 2 bases from V and 3 bases from J, with 10 bases between. The CDR3 loop spans 14 amino acids. Amplified TCR beta CDR3 regions were obtained using RNA transcripts as template. Scientists carried out first-round RT-PCR using HTBI primers and then a second-round multiplex PCR. TCRdb recomputed calls from the multiplex PCR reads with MiXCR, one row per CDR3 protein. The sample contains about 740,000 distinct CDR3 sequences, approximately 40% of which appear only once. The receptor was isolated from an adult man with Graves' ophthalmopathy. The chain employs TRBV6-6 and TRBJ1-1; D not certain. Source material: peripheral blood. The chain's CDR3 is CASSYRASDTEAFF. Written as DNA, the CDR3 is TGTGCCAGCAGTTACAGGGCCAGCGACACTGAAGCTTTCTTT.